This TCR beta chain was captured in a study of blood T cell repertoires in COVID-19. Study-wide context: Donors in the United States, Italy and Spain gave samples during acute or convalescent COVID-19. Sample material is recorded as cDNA or gDNA derived from T cells, B-cell-depleted T cells, or PBMCs.

As handled by the study authors: Using reference gene primer amplification, nucleated cell counts were estimated. The protocol was immunoSEQ multiplex PCR, while the TCRdb copy is restricted to in-frame clones and leaves out a portion. V and J calls plus clone size are reproduced from that table; the DNA served to infer D and trimming. In the table there are fewer than 350,000 clones, roughly 86% of which are singletons. Per the germline V gene, CDR1 is MNHEY and CDR2 is SVGEGT. This CDR3 has 17 residues. Trimming removed 2 bases from V and 6 bases from J; junction bases left unmatched: 10. This receptor was identified in a man younger than 35 with active or convalescent COVID-19. The chain joins TRBV6-2 or TRBV6-3 to TRBJ2-3; 11 nucleotides match TRBD2. Sequenced: peripheral blood. The CDR3 region is CASSYLTTSGVPDTQYF. CDR3 sequence (DNA): TGTGCCAGCAGTTACCTAACGACTAGCGGGGTCCCCGATACGCAGTATTTT.